The 3 T cell receptor beta chains below all came from one sample that was sequenced in a study of blood T cell repertoires in COVID-19 (dated by TCRdb to 2018 to 2021). Receptors were amplified or captured by the immunoSEQ multiplex PCR assay. The source is immuneACCESS, and TCRdb retained only in-frame sequences with V and J called. Part of the clones is not carried over; for the studies checked, unresolved V genes explain less than half of this, and the remainder is unexplained. This sample holds 50,000 to 65,000 clones; approximately 84% were observed only once. The ten most abundant clones make up about 16% of the sample. Sequencing was carried out using peripheral blood. The receptor set was obtained from a man aged 60 to 75 with COVID-19, enrolled during active disease.

CDR3: CASSEGTRGYTF. DNA of the CDR3: TGTGCCAGCAGTGAGGGGACACGGGGCTACACCTTC. The chain employs TRBV25-1 and TRBJ1-2; D may be TRBD1 (6 bases). Germline V gene lookup returns CDR1 MGHDK and CDR2 SYGVNS. The CDR3 sequence is 12 residues long. V was trimmed by 3 bases and J by 8 bases, leaving 10 bases between them.

CDR3 DNA sequence: TGTGCCAGCAGCCCCGGGACAGGGACGGGAACCTATAATTCACCCCTCCACTTT. Its translation: CASSPGTGTGTYNSPLHF. The V gene is TRBV28, the J gene TRBJ1-6, with 9 bases identical to TRBD1. The V and J ends lost 6 bases and 2 bases, in that order; junction bases with no gene match: 11. CDR1 is MDHEN, CDR2 SYDVKM, per germline. The CDR3 contains 18 residues.

The chain joins TRBV2 to TRBJ1-2, with D maybe TRBD1 (6 bases). The germline V gene has CDR1 SNHLY and CDR2 FYNNEI. This CDR3 spans 14 amino acids. Trimming cost V 5 bases and J 7 bases, with 17 bases left between them. Written as DNA, the CDR3 is TGTGCCAGCAGTCAAACCACACAGGGAAGTGGCTACACCTTC. As protein: CASSQTTQGSGYTF.